The 31 T cell receptor beta chains below come from one sample, sequenced in a study of T-cell reconstitution after alpha-beta-depleted transplantation in children. Preparation of the TCRbeta library used unique molecular identifiers. TCRdb re-derived calls from the PCR reads in MiXCR, one entry per CDR3 protein. The table lists about 200,000 distinct CDR3 sequences, about 7% of them singletons, with roughly 6% in the top ten. Material: PBMCs, obtained before TCRalphabeta/CD19-depleted stem cell transplant. Receptor source: a boy aged 2-9 years with acute lymphoblastic leukemia, due to receive a stem cell transplant.

The chain's CDR3 is CASSSGLQETQYF. CDR3 nucleotide sequence: TGTGCCAGCAGCTCCGGGCTACAGGAGACCCAGTACTTC. The chain combines TRBV7-3 with TRBJ2-5; D gene uncertain. The CDR3 consists of 13 residues. V gave up 4 bases and J gave up 5 bases, with 11 bases separating them. From germline, CDR1 is SGHTA and CDR2 FQGTGA.

This clonotype was found a few times. V usage is TRBV6-5 and J usage is TRBJ1-6, with 9 nucleotides matching TRBD1. V lost 6 bases and J lost 10; bases outside the gene matches: 4. Germline loops: CDR1 MNHEY, CDR2 SVGAGI. This CDR3 comprises 13 residues. CDR3 in amino acids: CASRTGGRSPLHF. CDR3 DNA: TGTGCCAGCAGGACAGGGGGAAGATCACCCCTCCACTTT.

This clonotype was detected only a few times. The V call is TRBV5-1, the J call TRBJ2-7; 9 nucleotides line up with TRBD2. Germline CDR1 is SGHRS and CDR2 is YFSETQ. This CDR3 has 17 residues. V lost 3 bases to trimming and J lost 1 base; unmatched junction nucleotides: 11. CDR3 sequence: CASSWVAAGGSSYEQYF. The CDR3 DNA reads as TGCGCCAGCAGCTGGGTGGCAGCGGGGGGCAGTTCCTACGAGCAGTACTTC.

The chain recombines TRBV20-1 with TRBJ1-4; 7 nucleotides match TRBD1. CDR3 length: 13 amino acids. In germline, CDR1 is DFQATT, CDR2 SNEGSKA (reference sequence). Trimming cost V 4 bases and J 5 bases; bases outside gene matches: 4. The chain's CDR3 is CSATETGNEKLFF. For the CDR3, the DNA is TGCAGTGCTACGGAGACAGGGAATGAAAAACTGTTTTTT.

This chain connects TRBV2 to TRBJ2-3; 13 bases align to TRBD2. V shed 3 bases, J shed 4 bases, and the junction held 4 bases outside the gene matches. This CDR3 is built from 16 residues. Germline CDR1 and CDR2: SNHLY and FYNNEI. CDR3 in amino acids: CASSEGLAGYPDTQYF. The CDR3 DNA reads TGTGCCAGCAGTGAGGGACTAGCGGGATACCCAGATACGCAGTATTTT.

There are a few counts of this clonotype. The V and J genes are TRBV20-1 and TRBJ1-3, with 8 positions matching TRBD1. The V gene end was trimmed by 5 bases and the J gene end by 3 bases; junction bases not matched to a gene: 9. Germline loops: CDR1 DFQATT, CDR2 SNEGSKA (reference sequence). The CDR3 is made up of 15 amino acids. DNA of the CDR3: TGCAGTGCTCACCCGACAGGGGTTGGTGGAAACACCATATATTTT. Its translation is CSAHPTGVGGNTIYF.

This clonotype was counted many times. The chain uses TRBV20-1 and TRBJ2-4; 7 bases fit TRBD2. The CDR3 runs to 14 residues. Trimming removed 7 bases from V and 0 bases from J; junction bases left unmatched: 6. Germline values: CDR1 DFQATT, CDR2 SNEGSKA (reference sequence). The DNA for the CDR3 is TGCAGTGGGAGGGAGGGTCTAGCCAAAAACATTCAGTACTTC. As protein: CSGREGLAKNIQYF.

This clonotype has just a few counts. V usage is TRBV6-2 or TRBV6-3 and J usage is TRBJ2-7; D gene uncertain. The V and J ends lost 6 bases and 2 bases respectively, with 5 bases between them. The length of the CDR3 is 11 residues. CDR1 MNHEY and CDR2 SVGEGT come from the germline V gene. The CDR3: CASSTPYEQYF. The CDR3 region has the DNA TGTGCCAGCAGCACGCCCTACGAGCAGTACTTC.

This clonotype was seen many times. The chain's CDR3 is CASSPDRGDEQYF. In DNA form, the CDR3 reads TGTGCCAGCAGCCCCGACAGGGGGGACGAGCAGTACTTC. The chain has TRBV7-2 and TRBJ2-7; TRBD1 agrees at 9 bases. After removal of 5 bases from V and 5 bases from J, the junction contained 4 bases not matched to a gene. CDR1 is SGHTA, CDR2 FQGNSA, per germline. The CDR3 extends over 13 amino acids.

On this clonotype: Being one base from a much bigger clone, this may be a read error. The chain couples TRBV3-1 to TRBJ2-7, with D unclear. This CDR3 is 14 amino acids long. CDR1 and CDR2 from the germline V gene are LGHDT and YNNKEL (reference sequence). The CDR3 DNA sequence: TGTGCCAGCAGCCAAGGAACGAGCTCCTACAAGCAGTACTTC. Its protein is CASSQGTSSYKQYF.

This clonotype was seen at least ten times. This chain links TRBV12-3 or TRBV12-4 with TRBJ1-5; possible D gene TRBD1, 5 bases. V shed 0 bases and J shed 4 bases, with 16 bases lying between them. The length of the CDR3 is 17 residues. CDR3 DNA sequence: TGTGCCAGCAGTTTAGCCACCGGGCCAGGGCAGAATCAGCCCCAGCATTTT. Translated: CASSLATGPGQNQPQHF.

This clonotype turned up a few times. V gene TRBV24-1 combines with J gene TRBJ2-3; no reliable D call. CDR3 length equals 11 residues. Between the trimmed V and J ends, which lost 5 bases and 5 bases, there was a span of 4 bases. CDR1 is KGHDR, CDR2 SFDVKD, per germline. This chain's CDR3 is CATSGVDTQYF. In DNA, the CDR3 is TGTGCCACCAGTGGGGTAGATACGCAGTATTTT.

This clonotype was seen at least ten times. The chain couples TRBV7-3 to TRBJ2-2; no definite D call. V was shortened by 4 bases and J by 6 bases, with 9 bases between the two germline ends. This CDR3 comprises 13 residues. Germline lookup yields CDR1 SGHTA and CDR2 FQGTGA. The CDR3 loop is CASSSIRSGELFF. The CDR3 region has the DNA TGTGCCAGCAGCTCCATTAGATCCGGGGAGCTGTTTTTT.

This clonotype was recorded a few times. The rearrangement uses TRBV25-1 and TRBJ1-5; tentatively, D is TRBD1 (5 bases). The CDR3 has 15 residues. CDR1 and CDR2 (germline): MGHDK, SYGVNS. Trimming cost V 6 bases and J 3 bases, with 15 bases left between them. The CDR3 region has the DNA TGTGCCAGCAGCCCCGGGGGGGGTTTCAATCAGCCCCAGCATTTT. This gives the protein CASSPGGGFNQPQHF.

Many counts were recorded for this clonotype. The chain has TRBV7-6 and TRBJ2-1, with D possibly being TRBD1 or TRBD2 (6 bases each). This CDR3 spans 16 amino acids. The germline gives CDR1 SGHVS, CDR2 FNYEAQ. Trimming cost V 3 bases and J 0 bases, with 12 bases left between them. DNA of the CDR3: TGTGCCAGCAGCTTGACAGGACTAAGCTCCTACAATGAGCAGTTCTTC. Translating it yields CASSLTGLSSYNEQFF.

There are many counts of this clonotype. The genes are TRBV9 and TRBJ2-3, with D tentatively TRBD2 (5 bases). The germline V gene encodes CDR1 SGDLS and CDR2 YYNGEE. With 0 bases removed from V and 11 bases from J, the gap between germline ends came to 16 bases. CDR3 length: 14 residues. The CDR3: CASSVVESPGKQYF. CDR3 sequence (DNA): TGTGCCAGCAGCGTAGTTGAGTCCCCCGGGAAGCAGTATTTT. Looking up the rest from reference TRBV9 and TRBJ2-3 gives the full variable domain: DSGVTQTPKHLITATGQRVTLRCSPRSGDLSVYWYQQSLDQGLQFLIQYYNGEERAKGNILERFSAQQFPDLHSELNLSSLELGDSALYFCASSVVESPGKQYFGPGTRLTVL.

This clonotype was detected ten times or more. V is TRBV28 and J is TRBJ2-1; D ambiguous. Looked up from germline, CDR1 is MDHEN and CDR2 is SYDVKM. The CDR3 totals 13 residues. V was clipped by 3 bases and J by 5 bases, with 8 bases between them. CDR3 loop: CASSFNMDNEQFF. Here the CDR3 DNA reads TGTGCCAGCAGTTTCAACATGGACAATGAGCAGTTCTTC.

About this clonotype itself: A read error may be the cause here, since a much bigger clone is one base away. Here the CDR3 omits its conserved ending phenylalanine or tryptophan, so a read error is the likely source. The chain is built from TRBV28 and TRBJ2-7; TRBD2 is a possible D gene (5 bases). The CDR3 has 14 residues. The germline V and J ends were trimmed by 2 bases and 7 bases, with 15 bases remaining between them. Germline CDR1 and CDR2: MDHEN and SYDVKM. The CDR3 DNA reads as TGTGCCAGCAGTTTAGGTCTAAGGACGGGGGAGCAGTACTTA. Amino acid sequence: CASSLGLRTGEQYL.

This clonotype has ten or more counts. J is TRBJ1-2 and V is TRBV4-2; 7 nucleotides agree with TRBD1. V dropped 0 bases and J dropped 2; count of bases not matched to a gene: 6. Germline-derived CDR1 and CDR2 are LGHNA and YNFKEQ. This CDR3 comprises 16 residues. This CDR3 is CASSQEGGGRNYGYTF. The CDR3 DNA reads as TGTGCCAGCAGCCAAGAAGGAGGGGGCAGAAACTATGGCTACACCTTC.

In this sample, this clonotype turned up a few times. The gene calls are TRBV6-2 or TRBV6-3 and TRBJ1-2; TRBD1 matches at 7 bases. Germline CDR1 and CDR2: MNHEY and SVGEGT. The CDR3 loop spans 16 amino acids. The V segment lost 2 bases and the J segment 4 bases; nucleotides outside the gene matches: 10. The CDR3 DNA follows: TGTGCCAGCAGTTACCTACGACAGGGAACCCCCTATGGCTACACCTTC. Translated: CASSYLRQGTPYGYTF.

This clonotype was detected ten times or more. V is TRBV28 and J is TRBJ1-5; no firm D call. Germline CDR1 is MDHEN and CDR2 is SYDVKM. Trimming pared 3 bases from V and 5 bases from J, leaving 8 bases between. The CDR3 is 13 residues long. CDR3 nucleotides: TGTGCCAGCAGTTTGCAGGTCTATCAGCCCCAGCATTTT. Residues: CASSLQVYQPQHF.

This clonotype was detected only a few times. This rearrangement joins TRBV11-2 to TRBJ2-5, with 7 nucleotides matching TRBD1. Germline-derived CDR1 and CDR2 are SGHAT and FQNNGV. With V trimmed by 0 bases and J by 3 bases, 7 bases remained unmatched. The CDR3 has 16 amino acids. CDR3 sequence (DNA): TGTGCCAGCAGCTTAGACCTAACAGGGGTAGAAGAGACCCAGTACTTC. Protein sequence: CASSLDLTGVEETQYF.

This chain joins TRBV6-2 or TRBV6-3 and TRBJ2-5; D may match TRBD1 or TRBD2 (5 bases each). V lost 10 bases, J lost 5 bases, and 14 bases lay in between. The CDR3 runs 12 residues. The germline V gene has CDR1 MNHEY and CDR2 SVGEGT. The CDR3 protein is CATNGRDETQYF. CDR3 sequence (DNA): TGTGCCACCAACGGTAGGGACGAGACCCAGTACTTC.

This clonotype was seen repeatedly, ten times or more. The chain links TRBV20-1 to TRBJ2-5, with TRBD2 identical over 8 bases. The CDR3 covers 14 residues. CDR1 DFQATT and CDR2 SNEGSKA come from the germline V gene (reference sequence). J was trimmed by 5 bases and V by 6 bases; bases with no gene match: 11. The CDR3 coding sequence is TGCAGTGCCCCTGGGACTAGTGTGACGGAGACCCAGTACTTC. Amino acid sequence: CSAPGTSVTETQYF.

The gene calls are TRBV6-6 and TRBJ1-4, with D tentatively TRBD1 (6 bases). V was cut by 10 bases and J by 10 bases, with 19 bases left in between. Looked up from germline, CDR1 is MNHNY and CDR2 is SVGAGI (reference sequence). The CDR3 length is 13 residues. Here the CDR3 reads CATSRDNKTKLFF. CDR3 bases: TGTGCCACCTCCCGGGACAACAAAACAAAACTGTTTTTT.

The sample holds one count of this clonotype. This chain links TRBV7-2 with TRBJ1-1, with 7 bases aligning to TRBD1. V lost 3 bases, J lost 10 bases, and 11 bases stayed unmatched. The CDR3 is made up of 14 amino acids. Germline CDR1 SGHTA, CDR2 FQGNSA. CDR3 bases: TGTGCCAGCAGCTTTACCGGGACAGCGCTCGCAGCTTTCTTT. Translated, it gives CASSFTGTALAAFF.

In this sample, this clonotype turned up a few times. The V and J genes are TRBV7-9 and TRBJ1-1; no reliable D call. CDR1 and CDR2 (germline): SEHNR, FQNEAQ (reference sequence). The germline V and J ends were trimmed by 3 bases and 3 bases, with 11 bases remaining between them. This CDR3 comprises 14 residues. Here the CDR3 DNA reads TGTGCCAGCAGCTTTTTTAAGGGTTACACTGAAGCTTTCTTT. Translation gives CASSFFKGYTEAFF.

This clonotype was observed a handful of times. CDR3 loop: CASSEPLRRGSSNEQFF. The CDR3 DNA reads as TGCGCCAGCAGTGAGCCCCTCCGGCGGGGGAGCTCCAATGAGCAGTTCTTC. The chain joins TRBV10-2 to TRBJ2-1; 7 bases map to TRBD2. The CDR3 is made up of 17 amino acids. The V gene's germline CDR1 is WSHSY and CDR2 SAAADI. The trim removed 2 bases at V and 6 bases at J, leaving 13 bases unmatched.

The table lists this clonotype with many counts. This rearrangement joins TRBV7-2 to TRBJ2-1; D is possibly TRBD2 (6 bases). The length of the CDR3 is 14 residues. V lost 1 base, J lost 6 bases, and 10 bases lay in between. CDR1 SGHTA and CDR2 FQGNSA come from the germline V gene. Here the CDR3 reads CASSLGGVSNEQFF. CDR3 in DNA: TGTGCCAGCAGCTTAGGGGGGGTAAGCAATGAGCAGTTCTTC.

This clonotype was observed a handful of times. V and J are TRBV12-3 or TRBV12-4 and TRBJ2-1; a possible D gene is TRBD2 (6 bases). Deletions cut 3 bases from V and 1 base from J, with 13 bases between. The CDR3 totals 16 residues. Written as DNA, the CDR3 is TGTGCCAGCAGTTTCGACCAGGCGGGATCCTACAATGAGCAGTTCTTC. This gives the protein CASSFDQAGSYNEQFF.

The chain is built from TRBV13 and TRBJ2-1; D call uncertain. The CDR3 has 15 amino acids. V dropped 1 base and J dropped 2 bases, with 9 bases sitting between them. The germline V gene has CDR1 PRHDT and CDR2 FYEKMQ (reference sequence). The CDR3 loop reads CASSLVLRTYNEQFF. In nucleotides, the CDR3 is TGTGCCAGCAGCTTAGTTTTAAGGACCTACAATGAGCAGTTCTTC. Full variable domain (missing parts from reference TRBV13 and TRBJ2-1): AAGVIQSPRHLIKEKRETATLKCYPIPRHDTVYWYQQGPGQDPQFLISFYEKMQSDKGSIPDRFSAQQFSDYHSELNMSSLELGDSALYFCASSLVLRTYNEQFFGPGTRLTVL.